The table lists the clone carrying this T cell receptor beta chain with a few counts. The data derive from a study of early T cells in non-severe SARS-CoV-2 infection. The wider study: Unsorted whole blood bulk RNA was sequenced, with unpaired chains.

Trimming took off 1 base at V and 1 base at J, with 11 bases between the two ends. CDR1 SGHAT and CDR2 FQNNGV come from the germline V gene. The CDR3 totals 16 residues. TCRdb re-analysed the 5' RACE reads in MiXCR, keeping a single row per CDR3 protein. The sample gives about 90,000 distinct CDR3 sequences, 10% to 15% of which show up once; nearly 4.5% is in the top ten. The V gene is TRBV11-2, the J gene TRBJ2-1; no definite D call. The specimen was whole blood, collected at baseline. The TCR sequence derives from an adult who was a healthcare worker with PCR-confirmed SARS-CoV-2 infection or an uninfected control (not recorded which). The CDR3 reads CASSLGLTQSYNEQFF. The CDR3 DNA reads TGTGCCAGCAGCTTAGGGCTAACCCAGTCCTACAATGAGCAGTTCTTC.